One and the same sample provided the 28 T cell receptor beta chains below, sequenced in a study of blood T cell repertoires in COVID-19. Generated by immunoSEQ multiplex PCR, the TCRdb table keeps only in-frame clones and is missing some. The sample has 85,000 to 90,000 clones, about 91% seen once. What was sequenced was peripheral blood. Receptors originate from a woman older than 75 with active COVID-19.

The chain has TRBV3-1 (or the pseudogene TRBV3-2) and TRBJ2-5; tentatively, D is TRBD2 (6 bases). CDR1 is LGHDT, CDR2 YNNKEL, per germline (reference sequence). Trimming removed 2 bases at V and 1 base at J, with 8 bases between. This CDR3 region has 14 residues. CDR3 protein: CASSQTSPQETQYF. The DNA for the CDR3 is TGTGCCAGCAGCCAAACTAGCCCCCAAGAGACCCAGTACTTC.

The J gene is TRBJ1-5, the V gene TRBV20-1; D is ambiguous. CDR1 is DFQATT, CDR2 SNEGSKA, per germline (reference sequence). The CDR3 is made up of 13 amino acids. Deletions cut 3 bases from V and 3 bases from J, with 9 bases between. This CDR3 is CSASWALNQPQHF. In DNA form, the CDR3 reads TGCAGTGCTAGTTGGGCCCTCAATCAGCCCCAGCATTTT.

V and J are TRBV11-2 and TRBJ2-3, with TRBD2 identical over 9 bases. In germline, CDR1 is SGHAT, CDR2 FQNNGV. CDR3 length: 18 residues. Trimming at V came to 1 base and at J to 0 bases, leaving 8 bases not matched to a gene. This chain's CDR3 is CASSLGELAGQSTDTQYF. The CDR3 coding sequence is TGTGCCAGCAGCTTAGGCGAGCTAGCGGGGCAAAGCACAGATACGCAGTATTTT.

This clone is a singleton in its sample. The rearrangement links TRBV28 to TRBJ2-7, with a possible D match to TRBD1 (5 bases). Germline CDR1 is MDHEN and CDR2 is SYDVKM. V lost 5 bases and J 3 bases, leaving 17 bases between the germline ends. The CDR3 is made up of 15 amino acids. CDR3 protein: CASSQTTATFYEQYF. DNA for the CDR3: TGTGCCAGCAGTCAGACGACAGCCACCTTCTACGAGCAGTACTTC. Looking up the rest from reference TRBV28 and TRBJ2-7 gives the full variable domain: DVKVTQSSRYLVKRTGEKVFLECVQDMDHENMFWYRQDPGLGLRLIYFSYDVKMKEKGDIPEGYSVSREKKERFSLILESASTNQTSMYLCASSQTTATFYEQYFGPGTRLTVT.

The rearrangement links TRBV4-1 to TRBJ1-3, with D possibly TRBD1 on 6 matching bases. The germline V and J ends were trimmed by 3 bases and 0 bases, with 12 bases remaining between them. Germline CDR1 is MGHRA and CDR2 is YSYEKL. The CDR3 consists of 16 residues. The CDR3 loop is CASSHWGQSSGNTIYF. The CDR3, as DNA: TGCGCCAGCAGCCACTGGGGACAAAGCTCTGGAAACACCATATATTTT.

This chain joins TRBV28 and TRBJ2-7; D is ambiguous. The CDR3 loop spans 10 amino acids. V was trimmed by 10 bases and J by 6 bases, leaving 10 bases between them. The germline gives CDR1 MDHEN, CDR2 SYDVKM. CDR3 DNA: TGTGCCACCCGCCTAGGCGAGCAGTACTTC. Translating it yields CATRLGEQYF. The variable domain in full, with the rest retrieved from reference TRBV28 and TRBJ2-7, is DVKVTQSSRYLVKRTGEKVFLECVQDMDHENMFWYRQDPGLGLRLIYFSYDVKMKEKGDIPEGYSVSREKKERFSLILESASTNQTSMYLCATRLGEQYFGPGTRLTVT.

The rearrangement uses TRBV5-4 and TRBJ2-1; D is uncertain. Germline CDR1 is SGHNT and CDR2 is YYREEE (reference sequence). The CDR3 is 15 amino acids. Trimming removed 0 bases from V and 4 bases from J, with 11 bases in between. CDR3 sequence reads: CASSLESKLYNEQFF. DNA for the CDR3: TGTGCCAGCAGCTTGGAGAGTAAGCTTTACAATGAGCAGTTCTTC. The variable domain in full, with the rest retrieved from reference TRBV5-4 and TRBJ2-1, is ETGVTQSPTHLIKTRGQQVTLRCSSQSGHNTVSWYQQALGQGPQFIFQYYREEENGRGNFPPRFSGLQFPNYSSELNVNALELDDSALYLCASSLESKLYNEQFFGPGTRLTVL.

This chain uses TRBV3-1 (or the pseudogene TRBV3-2) with TRBJ1-3, with a tentative D call TRBD1 (5 bases). The CDR3 has 16 residues. V was shortened by 0 bases and J by 4 bases, with 13 bases between the two germline ends. Looked up from germline, CDR1 is LGHDT and CDR2 is YNNKEL (reference sequence). The CDR3 loop is CASSQEARQNGNTIYF. The CDR3 DNA reads TGTGCCAGCAGCCAAGAGGCAAGACAGAACGGAAACACCATATATTTT.

V and J are TRBV19 and TRBJ2-5; perhaps TRBD1 as D (6 bases). Deletions cut 5 bases from V and 10 bases from J, with 14 bases between. The CDR3 consists of 12 residues. Germline V lookup: CDR1 LNHDA, CDR2 SQIVND (reference sequence). The CDR3 DNA is TGTGCCAGTAGTGGCGACAGGTGGGACCAGTACTTC. The encoded protein is CASSGDRWDQYF.

The CDR3 nucleotides read TGCGCCAGCAGGGGACAGGGGCAGGGGAATGGCTACACCTTC. Protein: CASRGQGQGNGYTF. The chain is built from TRBV23-1 and TRBJ1-2, with 10 bases matching TRBD1. TRBV23-1 belongs to the ORF category, with a function that is uncertain. V lost 6 bases and J lost 6; bases outside the gene matches: 7. The CDR3 has 14 residues.

The chain links TRBV27 to TRBJ2-7, with 9 bases identical to TRBD1. V trimming: 6 bases; J trimming: 4 bases; junction bases outside the gene matches: 1. The germline gives CDR1 MNHEY, CDR2 SMNVEV (reference sequence). This CDR3 region has 12 residues. CDR3 sequence: CASRGQGYEQYF. In nucleotides, the CDR3 is TGTGCCAGCAGGGGACAGGGTTACGAGCAGTACTTC.

The V call is TRBV28, the J call TRBJ2-5; perhaps TRBD2 as D (5 bases). There are 17 residues in the CDR3. Germline-derived CDR1 and CDR2 are MDHEN and SYDVKM. The V end lost 1 base, the J end lost 3 bases, and 18 bases lay between the germline ends. In nucleotides, the CDR3 is TGTGCCAGCAGTTTATTCCTCCGCCGAGGGCGGGAAGAGACCCAGTACTTC. It is translated as CASSLFLRRGREETQYF.

This clone was observed once. The chain carries TRBV5-6 and TRBJ2-3; a possible D gene is TRBD2 (6 bases). The germline V and J ends were trimmed by 3 bases and 9 bases, with 17 bases remaining between them. There are 14 residues in the CDR3. CDR1 is SGHDT, CDR2 YYEEEE, per germline. CDR3 sequence: CASSSQKAGRTQYF. The CDR3 nucleotides read TGTGCCAGCAGCTCCCAGAAGGCGGGGCGCACGCAGTATTTT.

V and J are TRBV4-3 and TRBJ1-6, with D possibly matching TRBD1 (5 bases). The length of the CDR3 is 15 residues. Per the germline V gene, CDR1 is LGHNA and CDR2 is YSLEER. The ends were cut back, 0 bases at V and 9 bases at J, with 12 bases in the middle. CDR3 region: CASSQDQGVGSPLHF. DNA of the CDR3: TGCGCCAGCAGCCAAGATCAAGGGGTTGGTTCACCCCTCCACTTT.

This clone showed up just a few times. V is TRBV6-5 and J is TRBJ2-1; D is possibly TRBD2 (7 bases). CDR1 MNHEY and CDR2 SVGAGI come from the germline V gene. Trimming took off 5 bases at V and 6 bases at J, with 17 bases between the two ends. The CDR3 length is 15 residues. DNA for the CDR3: TGTGCCAGCAGTCTAGGGGGGGTCTTCCCCAATGAGCAGTTCTTC. It codes for CASSLGGVFPNEQFF.

The chain is built from TRBV5-1 and TRBJ2-1, with 8 bases that match TRBD2. The V segment lost 1 base and the J segment 2 bases; nucleotides outside the gene matches: 8. The CDR3 consists of 17 residues. CDR1 and CDR2 from the germline V gene are SGHRS and YFSETQ. CDR3 loop: CASSLSGGIAPYNEQFF. The CDR3 coding sequence is TGCGCCAGCAGCTTGTCGGGAGGGATAGCTCCCTACAATGAGCAGTTCTTC.

The chain links TRBV6-6 to TRBJ2-7, with D maybe TRBD2 (5 bases). V was clipped by 4 bases and J by 0 bases, with 7 bases between them. The CDR3 has 13 residues. In germline, CDR1 is MNHNY, CDR2 SVGAGI (reference sequence). This CDR3 is CASSWRSSYEQYF. DNA of the CDR3: TGTGCCAGCAGTTGGAGGAGCTCCTACGAGCAGTACTTC.

The gene calls are TRBV6-2 or TRBV6-3 and TRBJ2-3; no firm D call. V lost 4 bases to trimming and J lost 5 bases, with 10 bases between them. Germline values: CDR1 MNHEY, CDR2 SVGEGT. CDR3 length equals 13 residues. As DNA, the CDR3 is TGTGCCAGCAGTTGGCAGGTCTTAGATACGCAGTATTTT. Protein product: CASSWQVLDTQYF.

This clone was recorded once. This chain joins TRBV6-5 and TRBJ2-5; possibly TRBD2 for D (6 bases). This CDR3 is 15 amino acids long. Trimming left V 8 bases short and J 5 bases short, with 21 bases between. Germline V gene lookup returns CDR1 MNHEY and CDR2 SVGAGI. The CDR3 DNA follows: TGTGCCAGCGGCGATCCGGGACGGGGGAGGGAGACCCAGTACTTC. The encoded protein is CASGDPGRGRETQYF.

The chain couples TRBV12-3 or TRBV12-4 to TRBJ2-4, with D possibly being TRBD1 (6 bases). The CDR3 totals 13 residues. The V end lost 3 bases, the J end lost 4 bases, and 7 bases lay between the germline ends. DNA for the CDR3: TGTGCCAGCAGTTTGGGACAAAAAAACATTCAGTACTTC. This sequence encodes CASSLGQKNIQYF.

The chain uses TRBV18 and TRBJ2-1, with TRBD1 matching 8 bases. J lost 1 base, V lost 6 bases, and 5 bases had no gene match. The CDR3 contains 15 residues. CDR1 and CDR2 from the germline V gene are KGHSH and LQKENI. CDR3 in DNA: TGTGCCAGCTCTTTACAGGGGGGTTCCTACAATGAGCAGTTCTTC. As protein: CASSLQGGSYNEQFF.

The J gene is TRBJ1-5, the V gene TRBV21-1; the D call in the table, TRBD1, was not verified against the DNA. TRBV21-1 is assigned pseudogene status. There are 17 residues in the CDR3. CDR3 loop: CASSKGRTGGSNQPQHF. Here the CDR3 DNA reads TGTGCCAGCAGCAAAGGAAGGACAGGGGGCAGCAATCAGCCCCAGCATTTT.

The J gene is TRBJ2-3, the V gene TRBV9; 10 positions agree with TRBD2. Trimming took 3 bases from V and 1 from J; bases not matched to a gene: 2. The germline gives CDR1 SGDLS, CDR2 YYNGEE. There are 15 residues in the CDR3. CDR3 sequence reads: CASSALAGGTDTQYF. The CDR3 DNA reads TGTGCCAGCAGCGCCCTAGCGGGGGGCACAGATACGCAGTATTTT.

This clone was observed a handful of times. This chain uses TRBV6-5 with TRBJ2-7; TRBD2 aligns across 8 bases. The CDR3 loop spans 15 amino acids. Germline assignment: CDR1 MNHEY and CDR2 SVGAGI. V lost 4 bases and J lost 3; bases outside the gene matches: 8. The CDR3 region has the DNA TGTGCCAGCAGTTCACTAGCGGCCACGCACTACGAGCAGTACTTC. It codes for CASSSLAATHYEQYF.

V usage is TRBV19 and J usage is TRBJ2-6; 10 bases map to TRBD2. CDR1 is LNHDA, CDR2 SQIVND, per germline (reference sequence). V shed 7 bases, J shed 1 base, and the junction held 13 bases outside the gene matches. The CDR3 is 19 residues long. The CDR3 coding sequence is TGTGCCAGTACGACTATGGCTAGCGGGAGTTTGTCTGGGGCCAACGTCCTGACTTTC. Protein: CASTTMASGSLSGANVLTF. Full variable domain (missing parts from reference TRBV19 and TRBJ2-6): DGGITQSPKYLFRKEGQNVTLSCEQNLNHDAMYWYRQDPGQGLRLIYYSQIVNDFQKGDIAEGYSVSREKKESFPLTVTSAQKNPTAFYLCASTTMASGSLSGANVLTFGAGSRLTVL.

This chain connects TRBV28 to TRBJ1-6; the D is unclear. Trimming removed 1 base from V and 4 bases from J, with 8 bases in between. Per the germline V gene, CDR1 is MDHEN and CDR2 is SYDVKM. This CDR3 has 15 amino acids. The CDR3 DNA sequence: TGTGCCAGCAGTTTATATTCGGGGTATAATTCACCCCTCCACTTT. Amino acid sequence: CASSLYSGYNSPLHF.

This chain connects TRBV23-1 to TRBJ2-1, with D unresolved. TRBV23-1 carries the ORF label, with uncertain function. Trimming cost V 2 bases and J 8 bases, with 16 bases left between them. This CDR3 contains 15 residues. The CDR3 DNA reads as TGCGCCAGCAGTCAACACCAAAGAGGTTCCGATGAGCAGTTCTTC. Its protein is CASSQHQRGSDEQFF.

The chain is built from TRBV6-4 and TRBJ1-6, with D possibly matching TRBD1 (6 bases). V was pared by 4 bases and J by 9 bases, with 22 bases between. CDR1 and CDR2 from the germline V gene are MRHNA and SNTAGT. The CDR3 consists of 17 residues. The CDR3 spells CASSAQQGLMVGSPLHF. The CDR3 bases are TGTGCCAGCAGTGCCCAACAGGGATTAATGGTGGGTTCACCCCTCCACTTT.